These T cell receptor beta chains were read from a single sample in a study of T cells expressing NK-cell markers. TCRdb reprocessed the 5' RACE reads, keeping one entry per CDR3 protein, no DNA. Here the sample table reports around 550,000 distinct CDR3 sequences. Sequencing was done on a sample of blood T cells: a sorted CD56 or NKG2C T cell subset, CD4+ or CD8+ T cells, or bulk PBMC T cells (not recorded which). The source is a man in his late teens or twenties in good health. Both conserved end residues are part of each CDR3. Each record gives: clone size, J gene, V gene, CDR3 protein. Some rows mark clone size as missing; the rest say once, few, many or name a class of expanded clone.

medium-sized	TRBJ2-3	TRBV12-3/TRBV12-4	CASSIHRDRGDTQYF
-	TRBJ1-5	TRBV20-1	CSSGLTSNQPQHF
-	TRBJ2-3	TRBV11-2	CASSLLGQGDTQYF
-	TRBJ2-2	TRBV6-5	CASSYSNKGNTGELFF
-	TRBJ2-4	TRBV20-1	CSASLTGVQYF
-	TRBJ2-1	TRBV18	CASSPRGGLKQFF
-	TRBJ2-3	TRBV9	CASREREGTDTQYF
-	TRBJ1-3	TRBV6-5	CASRLTRTKRRNTIYF
-	TRBJ2-7	TRBV7-2	CASSLVGREGEQYF
-	TRBJ2-2	TRBV10-2	CAIHPDRQANTGELFF
-	TRBJ2-2	TRBV29-1	CSVEAGRVTGELFF
-	TRBJ1-4	TRBV12-3/TRBV12-4	CASRPGHFQKATNEKLFF
-	TRBJ2-2	TRBV4-1	CASSQRDRGTGELFF
-	TRBJ1-2	TRBV27	CASSSTGANYGYTF
-	TRBJ2-1	TRBV27	CASSLTGGMYNEQFF
-	TRBJ2-5	TRBV29-1	CSVDARTPSQETQYF
-	TRBJ2-4	TRBV24-1	CATTPPLARANLLAKNIQYF
-	TRBJ1-4	TRBV9	CASSVWGADEKLFF
-	TRBJ2-1	TRBV29-1	CSVEGHRYNEQFF
-	TRBJ2-3	TRBV18	CASTGTSGNTQYF
-	TRBJ2-3	TRBV7-9	CASSLGSSGTLTDTQYF
-	TRBJ2-1	TRBV28	CASVAPSGVEQFF
-	TRBJ1-5	TRBV30	CAWSKGQASGQPQHF
-	TRBJ2-3	TRBV12-3/TRBV12-4	CASSPTRGHTDTQYF
-	TRBJ2-1	TRBV19	CASSIELSYNEQFF
-	TRBJ2-1	TRBV4-1	CASSRGDASPYNEQFF
-	TRBJ1-5	TRBV16	CASKRTSSNQPQHF
-	TRBJ2-3	TRBV4-1	CASSQALGHGTDTQYF
-	TRBJ2-1	TRBV6-5	CASSYTGTRGEQFF
-	TRBJ2-1	TRBV7-9	CASSGRGWGKVTNEQFF
-	TRBJ2-1	TRBV6-2/TRBV6-3	CASRGPGTIRNEQFF
-	TRBJ1-6	TRBV5-1	CASSQTQGSPLHF
-	TRBJ2-7	TRBV7-2	CASSLVGGVIYEQYF
-	TRBJ2-1	TRBV29-1	CSVEGLAGGPYNEQFF
-	TRBJ2-7	TRBV7-9	CASSLAGSFHEQYF
-	TRBJ2-1	TRBV2	CASKREGPIYEQFF
-	TRBJ2-5	TRBV20-1	CSAGTNMAAQQTQYF
-	TRBJ2-2	TRBV28	CASIRDRATGELFF
-	TRBJ1-1	TRBV11-2	CASIKGGAEAFF